This T cell receptor beta chain was observed in a study of shared clonotypes between healthy human individuals. Background on the study: The donor group consisted of a couple of women and three men, aged 18 to 49.

DNA from unsorted PBMC was sequenced on ten immunoSEQ deep assay plates. Here immunoSEQ multiplex PCR was the method, and the copy in TCRdb shows in-frame clones only, minus some. This repertoire shows about 560,000 clones, around 78% found once; its top ten account for more than 10%. The CDR3 sequence is 12 residues long. Between the trimmed V and J ends, which lost 7 bases and 7 bases, there was a span of 11 bases. Germline CDR1 and CDR2: MNHNS and SASEGT. Comment on this clone: Its antigen is unknown.

Broader study findings: Sampling used blood alone; tissue repertoires probably differ.

Every donor, a Caucasian adult, lived in Nashville, Tennessee. This chain connects TRBV6-1 to TRBJ2-1, with a possible D match to TRBD1 (6 bases). Sequences were obtained from PBMCs. This receptor was identified in a middle-aged woman in good health. Some clones in this sample may be carry-over from other donors' samples. CDR3 DNA: TGTGCCAGCACAGATCAGGGGAATGAGCAGTTCTTC. Encoded protein: CASTDQGNEQFF.